This entry lists 24 T cell receptor beta chains sequenced from one sample in a study of memory CD4+ T cells and cytomegalovirus serostatus. Libraries were prepared by immunoSEQ multiplex PCR; TCRdb keeps only in-frame clonotypes and omits some of them. The sample carries just over 25,000 clones, over 70% recorded once. The sort gate was single viable CD3+CD4+CD8-CD45RO+ cells for memory CD4+ T cells. The specimen was memory CD4+ T cells from blood. Source of these receptors: an adult in good health and CMV-seronegative.

This sequence joins TRBV7-9 and TRBJ2-7; perhaps D is TRBD1 or TRBD2 (6 bases each). The V gene lost 5 bases and the J gene lost 2 bases, with 13 bases spanning the gap. Looked up from germline, CDR1 is SEHNR and CDR2 is FQNEAQ (reference sequence). The length of the CDR3 is 14 residues. CDR3 amino acids: CASSIRGGTYEQYF. CDR3 nucleotides: TGTGCCAGCAGCATCAGGGGAGGAACCTACGAGCAGTACTTC.

This clone has more than one count but fewer than ten. The J gene is TRBJ1-5, the V gene TRBV4-1, with unresolved D. The germline V gene has CDR1 MGHRA and CDR2 YSYEKL. The V end lost 0 bases, the J end lost 5 bases, and 17 bases lay between the germline ends. The CDR3 runs 17 residues. CDR3 amino acids: CASSQDMGRTGYQPQHF. CDR3 DNA: TGCGCCAGCAGCCAAGATATGGGCCGGACTGGGTATCAGCCCCAGCATTTT.

Details on this clone: The junction does not match germline at one end; this may be a read error. The V gene is TRBV6-5, the J gene TRBJ1-1; D call uncertain. CDR1 is MNHEY and CDR2 is SVGAGI in the germline V gene. The length of the CDR3 is 12 residues. The CDR3 DNA sequence: TGTGCCGGCAGTTCGTTGGGGACTGAAGCTTTCTTT. Protein: CAGSSLGTEAFF.

This clone was seen a handful of times. V gene TRBV2 combines with J gene TRBJ1-2, with 10 bases aligning to TRBD1. Losses at the gene ends were 6 bases for V and 4 bases for J; bases not matched to a gene: 8. The CDR3 spans 15 residues. The germline gives CDR1 SNHLY, CDR2 FYNNEI. In nucleotides, the CDR3 is TGTGCCAGCAGAGCCGGGACAGGGGTTGGCTATGGCTACACCTTC. It encodes CASRAGTGVGYGYTF.

The rearrangement joins TRBV9 to TRBJ2-1, with D tentatively TRBD2 (6 bases). The CDR3 has 15 amino acids. CDR1 SGDLS and CDR2 YYNGEE come from the germline V gene. V lost 2 bases and J 4 bases, leaving 13 bases between the germline ends. The CDR3 region is CASSVGAGSYNEQFF. DNA of the CDR3: TGTGCCAGCAGCGTCGGAGCGGGTTCTTACAATGAGCAGTTCTTC.

The V and J genes are TRBV10-3 and TRBJ1-1; the match to TRBD1 covers 10 bases. Trimming at V came to 6 bases and at J to 5 bases, leaving 9 bases not matched to a gene. Germline CDR1 reads ENHRY; CDR2 reads SYGVKD. This CDR3 comprises 15 residues. CDR3 loop: CAISAQTGGKTEAFF. The CDR3 DNA is TGTGCCATCAGCGCCCAGACAGGGGGCAAGACTGAAGCTTTCTTT.

V usage is TRBV6-1 and J usage is TRBJ2-7; D possibly corresponds to TRBD1 (6 bases). The length of the CDR3 is 15 residues. CDR1 is MNHNS, CDR2 SASEGT, per germline. Trimming stripped 6 bases from V and 3 bases from J, with 18 bases between. CDR3 protein: CASSVRPGQSYEQYF. Written as DNA, the CDR3 is TGTGCCAGCAGCGTAAGGCCGGGACAAAGCTACGAGCAGTACTTC.

The chain uses TRBV2 and TRBJ1-2; maybe TRBD1 (5 bases). The CDR3 runs 13 residues. Looked up from germline, CDR1 is SNHLY and CDR2 is FYNNEI. The V end lost 6 bases, the J end lost 4 bases, and 12 bases lay between the germline ends. The CDR3 region has the DNA TGTGCCAGCAGAGGACAAGAAAGCTATGGCTACACCTTC. Translation: CASRGQESYGYTF.

Here the CDR3 DNA reads TGTGCCAGCAGCTTGGACCCAGGGGCGAATGAAAAACTGTTTTTT. It encodes CASSLDPGANEKLFF. This chain uses TRBV5-4 with TRBJ1-4, with D maybe TRBD1 (6 bases). Germline V gives CDR1 SGHNT, CDR2 YYREEE (reference sequence). This CDR3 is 15 amino acids long. Trimming cost V 0 bases and J 5 bases, with 11 bases left between them.

As concerns this clone: One end of the junction is discordant with germline, which a read error may explain. Other DNA sequences from this sample encode an identical CDR3 as well. The J gene is TRBJ2-5, the V gene TRBV7-8, with D maybe TRBD2 (5 bases). This CDR3 spans 15 amino acids. The V gene's germline CDR1 is SGHVS and CDR2 FQNEAQ. The CDR3 sequence is CASSLAYMGKGTQYF. For the CDR3, the DNA is TGTGCCAGCAGCCTAGCCTATATGGGGAAGGGGACCCAGTACTTC.

This clone is a singleton in its sample. One end of the junction is discordant with germline, which a read error may explain. This chain joins TRBV28 and TRBJ1-2; 7 bases line up with TRBD1. This CDR3 has 12 amino acids. CDR1 and CDR2 (germline): MDHEN, SYDVKM. The CDR3 bases are TGTGCCAGCAGTCCCGGGACAGCACCCCCACCCTTC. Translation: CASSPGTAPPPF.

V usage is TRBV13 and J usage is TRBJ1-1, with 7 bases fitting TRBD1. With V trimmed by 5 bases and J by 7 bases, 4 bases remained unmatched. The CDR3 runs to 12 residues. CDR1 and CDR2 from the germline V gene are PRHDT and FYEKMQ (reference sequence). CDR3 sequence: CASSPRTGEAFF. DNA of the CDR3: TGTGCCAGCAGCCCCCGGACAGGTGAAGCTTTCTTT.

This clone appeared a few times. Written as DNA, the CDR3 is TGTGCCAGCAGCCCTCTCAGCGAAAGGGGCTACACCTTC. As protein: CASSPLSERGYTF. The chain joins TRBV7-2 to TRBJ1-2; D is undetermined. V dropped 5 bases and J dropped 8 bases, with 15 bases sitting between them. Germline lookup yields CDR1 SGHTA and CDR2 FQGNSA. This CDR3 spans 13 amino acids.

V usage is TRBV5-1 and J usage is TRBJ2-1; TRBD2 aligns across 8 bases. Germline CDR1 is SGHRS and CDR2 is YFSETQ. Germline trimming cut 2 bases from V and 7 bases from J; bases unmatched to any gene: 8. This CDR3 comprises 15 residues. The CDR3 coding sequence is TGCGCCAGCAGCTTCCGGGGGGGAATTGGTAATGAGCAGTTCTTC. It yields the protein CASSFRGGIGNEQFF.

The chain links TRBV6-1 to TRBJ1-1; D is uncertain. The CDR3 has 14 residues. Germline V lookup: CDR1 MNHNS, CDR2 SASEGT. Trimming left V 7 bases short and J 5 bases short, with 17 bases between. This CDR3 reads CASIRAGIGTEAFF. DNA of the CDR3: TGTGCCAGCATCCGAGCGGGGATCGGGACTGAAGCTTTCTTT.

The chain links TRBV10-2 to TRBJ2-5; 9 bases agree with TRBD2. This CDR3 has 17 residues. From germline, CDR1 is WSHSY and CDR2 SAAADI. With 0 bases clipped from V and 4 bases from J, the junction kept 9 bases outside the gene matches. The CDR3 DNA is TGCGCCAGCAGTGAGTCGGGGGGGCGGGGGGGCCGAGAGACCCAGTACTTC. Translation gives CASSESGGRGGRETQYF.

This clone was counted only a few times. The genes are TRBV7-9 and TRBJ1-2, with 8 bases fitting TRBD1. The CDR3 length is 15 residues. CDR1 and CDR2 from the germline V gene are SEHNR and FQNEAQ (reference sequence). Losses at the gene ends were 3 bases for V and 7 bases for J; bases not matched to a gene: 10. The CDR3 DNA reads TGTGCCAGCAGCTTCCCCGGGACAGGAGAATCTGGCTACACCTTC. The encoded protein is CASSFPGTGESGYTF.

The sample holds a few counts of this clone. The CDR3 loop reads CASSERDREETQYF. The CDR3 DNA reads TGTGCCAGCAGCGAACGGGACAGGGAAGAGACCCAGTACTTC. The rearrangement uses TRBV9 and TRBJ2-5, with 9 positions matching TRBD1. Germline CDR1 and CDR2: SGDLS and YYNGEE. V lost 3 bases to trimming and J lost 3 bases; unmatched junction nucleotides: 3. The CDR3 covers 14 residues.

This rearrangement joins TRBV6-5 to TRBJ1-3, with unresolved D. The V end lost 4 bases, the J end lost 0 bases, and 10 bases lay between the germline ends. Germline CDR1 reads MNHEY; CDR2 reads SVGAGI. The CDR3 loop spans 15 amino acids. The CDR3 coding sequence is TGTGCCAGCAGTTTCGATGAGAGCTCTGGAAACACCATATATTTT. Protein: CASSFDESSGNTIYF.

This clone was detected only a few times. The chain links TRBV4-3 to TRBJ2-3, with 8 bases aligning to TRBD2. Germline V gene sequence: CDR1 LGHNA, CDR2 YSLEER. V trimming: 3 bases; J trimming: 5 bases; junction bases outside the gene matches: 10. The CDR3 covers 16 residues. The CDR3 nucleotides are TGCGCCAGCAGCCAGGGGAGCGGGAGAGAGGGAGATACGCAGTATTTT. It yields the protein CASSQGSGREGDTQYF.

This chain links TRBV6-5 with TRBJ1-6; TRBD1 aligns across 8 bases. Germline CDR1 reads MNHEY; CDR2 reads SVGAGI. V dropped 4 bases and J dropped 9; count of bases not matched to a gene: 2. The CDR3 totals 13 residues. The CDR3 loop is CASSSGGSSPLHF. The CDR3 DNA sequence: TGTGCCAGCAGTTCAGGGGGCAGTTCACCCCTCCACTTT.

The chain links TRBV6-1 to TRBJ2-3; D is perhaps TRBD1 or TRBD2 (5 bases each). This CDR3 has 15 amino acids. Germline loops: CDR1 MNHNS, CDR2 SASEGT. Trimming removed 2 bases at V and 0 bases at J, with 9 bases between. CDR3 DNA sequence: TGTGCCAGCAGTGAAATGGGGGTTAGCACAGATACGCAGTATTTT. Residues: CASSEMGVSTDTQYF.

The chain carries TRBV29-1 and TRBJ2-5, with D possibly being TRBD1 (5 bases). The CDR3 loop spans 12 amino acids. Per germline, CDR1 SQVTM and CDR2 ANQGSEA. V was clipped by 4 bases and J by 2 bases, with 8 bases between them. The CDR3: CSVASGQETQYF. CDR3 nucleotide sequence: TGCAGCGTTGCTTCAGGGCAAGAGACCCAGTACTTC. Using reference TRBV29-1 and TRBJ2-5 for the parts outside the CDR3, the full variable domain is SAVISQKPSRDICQRGTSLTIQCQVDSQVTMMFWYRQQPGQSLTLIATANQGSEATYESGFVIDKFPISRPNLTFSTLTVSNMSPEDSSIYLCSVASGQETQYFGPGTRLLVL.

V gene TRBV4-1 combines with J gene TRBJ1-5; unclear D gene. Trimming stripped 1 base from V and 1 base from J, with 11 bases between. The CDR3 runs 16 residues. CDR1 MGHRA and CDR2 YSYEKL come from the germline V gene. CDR3 protein: CASSQVPDGSNQPQHF. The CDR3 region has the DNA TGCGCCAGCAGCCAAGTTCCGGACGGGAGCAATCAGCCCCAGCATTTT.